The 20 T cell receptor beta chains given below trace back to one sample, sequenced in a study of blood T cell repertoires in COVID-19 (TCRdb year 2020). Receptors were amplified or captured by the immunoSEQ multiplex PCR assay. TCRdb mirrors the immuneACCESS table, restricted to in-frame sequences. Some clones are absent from its copies; in checked studies, under half trace to an unresolved V gene, and the reason for the others is unknown. Present in this sample are 25,000 to 35,000 clones, over 75% of which were seen just once. Roughly 15% of the sample lies in the top ten. Sequencing was done on a sample of peripheral blood. Receptors were obtained from a man aged 65-85 years with active COVID-19.

The gene calls are TRBV4-3 and TRBJ2-7; a possible D gene is TRBD1 (5 bases). The CDR3 has 15 amino acids. The germline V gene has CDR1 LGHNA and CDR2 YSLEER. V lost 4 bases, J lost 3 bases, and 16 bases lay in between. The CDR3 region is CASSPTVRGHYEQYF. The CDR3 nucleotides read TGCGCCAGCAGCCCGACTGTTAGGGGCCACTACGAGCAGTACTTC.

V is TRBV6-2 or TRBV6-3 and J is TRBJ1-3, with D maybe TRBD1 (6 bases). The CDR3 loop spans 15 amino acids. Deletions cut 5 bases from V and 0 bases from J, with 11 bases between. In germline, CDR1 is MNHEY, CDR2 SVGEGT. CDR3 DNA: TGTGCCAGCAGTGACCCGACAGGCTCTGGAAACACCATATATTTT. Residues: CASSDPTGSGNTIYF.

The chain links TRBV6-2 or TRBV6-3 to TRBJ1-5; D gene unclear. With 2 bases removed from V and 3 bases from J, the gap between germline ends came to 14 bases. Germline V gene lookup returns CDR1 MNHEY and CDR2 SVGEGT. This CDR3 is built from 16 residues. The CDR3 region is CASSYRESLSNQPQHF. The DNA for the CDR3 is TGTGCCAGCAGTTACAGGGAGTCCCTTTCCAATCAGCCCCAGCATTTT.

The chain couples TRBV5-1 to TRBJ2-5; TRBD2 agrees at 13 bases. V shed 4 bases, J shed 2 bases, and the junction held 11 bases outside the gene matches. Germline values: CDR1 SGHRS, CDR2 YFSETQ. This CDR3 comprises 18 residues. CDR3 bases: TGCGCCAGCAGCCTACGACTAGCGGGGGGCACTCAACAAGAGACCCAGTACTTC. As protein: CASSLRLAGGTQQETQYF.

In this sample, this clone turned up once. Here the CDR3 reads CASRWTGGSYGYTF. In DNA form, the CDR3 reads TGTGCCAGCAGGTGGACAGGGGGAAGCTATGGCTACACCTTC. The V call is TRBV28, the J call TRBJ1-2; 10 bases are shared with TRBD1. The V segment lost 6 bases and the J segment 4 bases; nucleotides outside the gene matches: 5. The CDR3 has 14 amino acids. The germline gives CDR1 MDHEN, CDR2 SYDVKM.

This clone appeared once. The chain has TRBV10-3 and TRBJ2-5; D possibly corresponds to TRBD1 (5 bases). Germline V gene data show CDR1 as ENHRY and CDR2 as SYGVKD. This CDR3 region has 13 residues. V lost 4 bases to trimming and J lost 4 bases, with 10 bases between them. The CDR3 DNA sequence: TGTGCCATCAGTGTGGGGCAGGCAGAGACCCAGTACTTC. It encodes CAISVGQAETQYF.

This sequence joins TRBV11-3 and TRBJ2-3; D uncertain. Per the germline V gene, CDR1 is SGHNT and CDR2 is YENEEA. Trimming pared 2 bases from V and 6 bases from J, leaving 15 bases between. The CDR3 consists of 15 residues. The CDR3 sequence: CASSLLPSSRDTQYF. DNA for the CDR3: TGTGCCAGCAGCTTATTGCCGAGTAGCCGGGATACGCAGTATTTT.

The chain carries TRBV6-2 or TRBV6-3 and TRBJ2-7, with D maybe TRBD1 (6 bases). The CDR3 length is 16 residues. The germline V gene encodes CDR1 MNHEY and CDR2 SVGEGT. V was cut by 0 bases and J by 0 bases, with 12 bases left in between. CDR3 protein: CASSYSVGAPSYEQYF. The CDR3 nucleotides read TGTGCCAGCAGTTACTCCGTGGGGGCCCCCTCCTACGAGCAGTACTTC.

This clone was counted only a few times. The gene calls are TRBV20-1 and TRBJ2-7; D unresolved. Germline V gene sequence: CDR1 DFQATT, CDR2 SNEGSKA (reference sequence). The CDR3 length is 10 residues. V was shortened by 4 bases and J by 8 bases, with 9 bases between the two germline ends. The CDR3 protein is CSATISQQYF. The DNA for the CDR3 is TGCAGTGCTACTATTTCCCAGCAGTACTTC.

This chain uses TRBV11-2 with TRBJ2-2; D perhaps matches TRBD1 (6 bases). Trimming left V 0 bases short and J 3 bases short, with 11 bases between. There are 16 residues in the CDR3. Germline V lookup: CDR1 SGHAT, CDR2 FQNNGV. The CDR3: CASSLESGHYTGELFF. The CDR3 bases are TGTGCCAGCAGCTTAGAGTCGGGACACTACACCGGGGAGCTGTTTTTT.

The chain is built from TRBV4-1 and TRBJ2-7; TRBD1 aligns across 8 bases. The CDR3 has 15 residues. Trimming took 1 base from V and 4 from J; bases not matched to a gene: 6. Germline-derived CDR1 and CDR2 are MGHRA and YSYEKL. The CDR3 reads CASSQARDRRYEQYF. The CDR3 bases are TGCGCCAGCAGCCAAGCCCGGGACAGGAGGTACGAGCAGTACTTC.

This clone was counted once. This chain connects TRBV30 to TRBJ2-7; TRBD1 is a possible D gene (5 bases). V was cut by 0 bases and J by 4 bases, with 19 bases left in between. The CDR3 spans 16 residues. The germline gives CDR1 GTSNPN, CDR2 SVGIG (reference sequence). CDR3 residues: CAWSVSSAAKGYEQYF. The CDR3 DNA reads as TGTGCCTGGAGTGTCTCGTCTGCAGCGAAGGGGTACGAGCAGTACTTC.

V and J are TRBV5-1 and TRBJ1-1; the match to TRBD1 covers 12 bases. Germline CDR1 and CDR2: SGHRS and YFSETQ. There are 16 residues in the CDR3. J lost 3 bases, V lost 3 bases, and 6 bases had no gene match. The CDR3 reads CASSYGTGGAYTEAFF. The DNA of the CDR3 is TGCGCCAGCAGCTACGGGACAGGGGGCGCGTACACTGAAGCTTTCTTT.

The rearrangement joins TRBV28 to TRBJ1-5; no definite D call. Germline CDR1 is MDHEN and CDR2 is SYDVKM. The V end lost 6 bases, the J end lost 7 bases, and 19 bases lay between the germline ends. The CDR3 is 15 residues long. The CDR3 nucleotides are TGTGCCAGCAGGGTACCCCTAGGTACGGTGCAGCCCCAGCATTTT. It yields the protein CASRVPLGTVQPQHF.

The chain recombines TRBV4-2 with TRBJ2-1, with 10 bases lining up with TRBD2. V lost 0 bases and J lost 4; bases outside the gene matches: 9. The CDR3 loop spans 18 amino acids. CDR1 and CDR2 (germline): LGHNA, YNFKEQ. CDR3 bases: TGTGCCAGCAGCCAAGACCCCATAGCGGGGGGACCTTACAATGAGCAGTTCTTC. This sequence encodes CASSQDPIAGGPYNEQFF.

J is TRBJ2-6 and V is TRBV7-3, with D maybe TRBD1 (5 bases). Germline CDR1 and CDR2: SGHTA and FQGTGA. The germline V and J ends were trimmed by 0 bases and 0 bases, with 9 bases remaining between them. The CDR3 spans 17 residues. The CDR3 here is CASSLTTAYSGANVLTF. In DNA, the CDR3 is TGTGCCAGCAGCTTAACGACAGCCTACTCTGGGGCCAACGTCCTGACTTTC. Drawing the rest from reference TRBV7-3 and TRBJ2-6, the complete variable domain is GAGVSQTPSNKVTEKGKYVELRCDPISGHTALYWYRQSLGQGPEFLIYFQGTGAADDSGLPNDRFFAVRPEGSVSTLKIQRTERGDSAVYLCASSLTTAYSGANVLTFGAGSRLTVL.

The rearrangement links TRBV3-1 (or the pseudogene TRBV3-2) to TRBJ2-4; TRBD2 agrees at 10 bases. The germline gives CDR1 LGHDT, CDR2 YNNKEL (reference sequence). The CDR3 totals 15 residues. With V trimmed by 1 base and J by 6 bases, 3 bases remained unmatched. The CDR3 coding sequence is TGTGCCAGCAGCCAAGTCTCTAGCGGGGGAAACATTCAGTACTTC. It encodes CASSQVSSGGNIQYF.

The chain combines TRBV7-9 with TRBJ1-1, with D tentatively TRBD1 (5 bases). The CDR3 has 15 residues. Trimming took off 5 bases at V and 6 bases at J, with 19 bases between the two ends. Germline V gene sequence: CDR1 SEHNR, CDR2 FQNEAQ (reference sequence). In nucleotides, the CDR3 is TGTGCCAGCAGCCCGTTGGGCGGGGGGATATCTGAAGCTTTCTTT. Translating it yields CASSPLGGGISEAFF.

This clone was observed a handful of times. The chain is built from TRBV19 and TRBJ1-1; D gene uncertain. Germline V gene data show CDR1 as LNHDA and CDR2 as SQIVND (reference sequence). V lost 5 bases to trimming and J lost 4 bases, with 11 bases between them. The CDR3 covers 13 residues. The CDR3 loop is CASSSEVGTEAFF. The CDR3 DNA reads as TGTGCCAGTAGTTCGGAGGTTGGCACTGAAGCTTTCTTT.

This rearrangement joins TRBV27 to TRBJ2-5; D is uncertain. V shed 6 bases and J shed 2 bases, with 13 bases lying between them. This CDR3 is built from 14 residues. Germline CDR1 reads MNHEY; CDR2 reads SMNVEV (reference sequence). CDR3 residues: CASSPSRMQETQYF. The CDR3 DNA reads TGTGCCAGCAGCCCTAGTCGGATGCAAGAGACCCAGTACTTC.